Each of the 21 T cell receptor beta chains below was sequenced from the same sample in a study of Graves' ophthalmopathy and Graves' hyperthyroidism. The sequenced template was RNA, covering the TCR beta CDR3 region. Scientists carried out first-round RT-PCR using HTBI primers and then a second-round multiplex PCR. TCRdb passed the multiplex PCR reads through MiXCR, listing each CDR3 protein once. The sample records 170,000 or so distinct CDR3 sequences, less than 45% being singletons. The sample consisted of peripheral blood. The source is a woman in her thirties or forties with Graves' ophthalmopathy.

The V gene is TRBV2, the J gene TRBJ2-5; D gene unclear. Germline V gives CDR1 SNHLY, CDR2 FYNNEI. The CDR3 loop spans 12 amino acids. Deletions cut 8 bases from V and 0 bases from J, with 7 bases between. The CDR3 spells CASAEYQETQYF. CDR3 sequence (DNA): TGTGCCAGCGCGGAGTACCAAGAGACCCAGTACTTC.

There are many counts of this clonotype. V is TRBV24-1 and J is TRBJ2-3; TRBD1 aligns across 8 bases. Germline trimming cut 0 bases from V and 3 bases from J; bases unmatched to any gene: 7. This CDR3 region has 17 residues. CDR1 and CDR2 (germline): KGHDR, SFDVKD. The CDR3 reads CATSDLPRGRGTDTQYF. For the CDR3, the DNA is TGTGCCACCAGTGATTTGCCCAGGGGGCGCGGAACAGATACGCAGTATTTT.

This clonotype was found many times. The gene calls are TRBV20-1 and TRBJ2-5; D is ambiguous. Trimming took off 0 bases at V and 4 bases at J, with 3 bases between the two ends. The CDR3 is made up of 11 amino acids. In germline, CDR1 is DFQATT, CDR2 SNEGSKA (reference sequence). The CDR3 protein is CSARDGETQYF. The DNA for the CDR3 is TGCAGTGCTAGAGATGGAGAGACCCAGTACTTC.

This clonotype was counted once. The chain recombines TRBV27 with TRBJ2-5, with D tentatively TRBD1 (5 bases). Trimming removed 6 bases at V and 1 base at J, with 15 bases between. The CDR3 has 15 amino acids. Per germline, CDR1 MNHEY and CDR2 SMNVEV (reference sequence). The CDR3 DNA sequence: TGTGCCAGCAGCCCAGGACAATGGGTCCAAGAGACCCAGTACTTC. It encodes CASSPGQWVQETQYF.

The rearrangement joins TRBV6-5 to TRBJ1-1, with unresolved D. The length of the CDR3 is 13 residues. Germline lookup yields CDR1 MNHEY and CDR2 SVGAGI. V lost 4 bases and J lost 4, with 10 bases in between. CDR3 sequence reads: CASSSNLGTEAFF. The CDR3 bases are TGTGCCAGCAGTTCAAACCTGGGCACTGAAGCTTTCTTT.

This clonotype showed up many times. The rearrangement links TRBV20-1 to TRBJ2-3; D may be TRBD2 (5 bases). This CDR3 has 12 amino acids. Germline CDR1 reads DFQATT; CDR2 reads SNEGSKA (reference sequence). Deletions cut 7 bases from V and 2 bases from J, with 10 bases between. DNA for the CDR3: TGCAGTGTGAGCCGGGACACAGATACGCAGTATTTT. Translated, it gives CSVSRDTDTQYF.

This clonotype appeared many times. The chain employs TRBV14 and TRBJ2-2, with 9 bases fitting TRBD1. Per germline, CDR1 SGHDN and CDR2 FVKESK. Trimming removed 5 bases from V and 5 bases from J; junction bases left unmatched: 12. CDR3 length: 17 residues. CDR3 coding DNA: TGTGCCAGCAGCTTACTCAGGACAGGGGCCAGGACCGGGGAGCTGTTTTTT. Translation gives CASSLLRTGARTGELFF.

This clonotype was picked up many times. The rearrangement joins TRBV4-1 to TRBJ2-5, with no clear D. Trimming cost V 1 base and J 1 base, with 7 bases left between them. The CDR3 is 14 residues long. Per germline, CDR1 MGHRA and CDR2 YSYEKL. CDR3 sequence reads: CASSQVGSQETQYF. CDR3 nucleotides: TGCGCCAGCAGCCAAGTTGGCAGCCAAGAGACCCAGTACTTC.

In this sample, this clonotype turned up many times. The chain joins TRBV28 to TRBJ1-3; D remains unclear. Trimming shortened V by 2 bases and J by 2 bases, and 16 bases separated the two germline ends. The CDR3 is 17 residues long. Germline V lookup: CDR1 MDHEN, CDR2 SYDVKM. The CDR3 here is CASSLDSNTWAGNTIYF. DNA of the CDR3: TGTGCCAGCAGTTTAGACTCGAATACGTGGGCTGGAAACACCATATATTTT.

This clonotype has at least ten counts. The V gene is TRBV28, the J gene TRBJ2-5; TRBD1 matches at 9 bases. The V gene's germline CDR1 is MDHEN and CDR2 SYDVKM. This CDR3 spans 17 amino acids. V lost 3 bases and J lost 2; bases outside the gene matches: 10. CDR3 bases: TGTGCCAGCAGTTTTTCCCCGGGACAGGGTGGACAAGAGACCCAGTACTTC. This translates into CASSFSPGQGGQETQYF.

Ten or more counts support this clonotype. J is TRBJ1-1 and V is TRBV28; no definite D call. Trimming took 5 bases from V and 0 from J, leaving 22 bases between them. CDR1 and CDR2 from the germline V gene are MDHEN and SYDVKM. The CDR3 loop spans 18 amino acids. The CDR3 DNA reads TGTGCCAGCAGTCCCACCATCGGGTCGCAGGCGTTGAACACTGAAGCTTTCTTT. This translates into CASSPTIGSQALNTEAFF.

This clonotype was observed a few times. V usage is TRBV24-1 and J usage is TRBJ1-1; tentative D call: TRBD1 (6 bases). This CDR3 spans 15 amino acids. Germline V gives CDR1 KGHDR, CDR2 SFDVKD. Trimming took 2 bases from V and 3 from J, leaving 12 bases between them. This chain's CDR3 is CATSDSGQWDTEAFF. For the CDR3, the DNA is TGTGCCACCAGTGATTCAGGACAGTGGGACACTGAAGCTTTCTTT.

The chain's CDR3 is CAIPRALNYGYTF. The CDR3 region has the DNA TGTGCCATCCCGCGGGCATTAAACTATGGCTACACCTTC. The gene calls are TRBV6-1 and TRBJ1-2; the D is unclear. V was pared by 10 bases and J by 2 bases, with 14 bases between. CDR1 is MNHNS, CDR2 SASEGT, per germline. The CDR3 consists of 13 residues.

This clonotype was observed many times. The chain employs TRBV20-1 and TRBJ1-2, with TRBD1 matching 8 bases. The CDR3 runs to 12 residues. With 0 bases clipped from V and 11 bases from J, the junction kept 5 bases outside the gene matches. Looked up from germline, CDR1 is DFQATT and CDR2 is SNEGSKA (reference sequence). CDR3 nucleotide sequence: TGCAGTGCTAGAGATTCAGGGGGCACTTACACCTTC. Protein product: CSARDSGGTYTF.

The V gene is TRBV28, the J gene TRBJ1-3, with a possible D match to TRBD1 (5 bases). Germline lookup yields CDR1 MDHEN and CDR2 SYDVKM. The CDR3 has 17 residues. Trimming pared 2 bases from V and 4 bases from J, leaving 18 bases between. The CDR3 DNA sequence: TGTGCCAGCAGTTTACTCTGGGGAGGGGCGCGGGGAAACACCATATATTTT. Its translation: CASSLLWGGARGNTIYF.

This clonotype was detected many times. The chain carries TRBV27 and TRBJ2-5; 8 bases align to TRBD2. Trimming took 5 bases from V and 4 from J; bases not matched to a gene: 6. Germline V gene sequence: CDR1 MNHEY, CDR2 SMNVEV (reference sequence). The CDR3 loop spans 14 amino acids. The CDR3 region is CASSDGGAGETQYF. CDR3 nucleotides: TGTGCCAGCAGTGACGGGGGGGCCGGAGAGACCCAGTACTTC.

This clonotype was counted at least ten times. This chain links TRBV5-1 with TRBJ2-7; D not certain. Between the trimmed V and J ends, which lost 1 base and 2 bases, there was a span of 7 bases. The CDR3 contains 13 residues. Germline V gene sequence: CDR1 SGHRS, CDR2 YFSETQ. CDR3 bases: TGCGCCAGCAGCTTGCTGGGAACCTACGAGCAGTACTTC. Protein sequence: CASSLLGTYEQYF.

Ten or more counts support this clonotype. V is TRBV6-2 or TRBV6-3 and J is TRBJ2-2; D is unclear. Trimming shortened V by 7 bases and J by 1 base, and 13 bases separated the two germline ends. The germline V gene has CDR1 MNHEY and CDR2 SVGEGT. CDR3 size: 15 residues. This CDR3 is CASNKRAVNTGELFF. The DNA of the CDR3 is TGTGCCAGCAATAAAAGGGCGGTGAACACCGGGGAGCTGTTTTTT.

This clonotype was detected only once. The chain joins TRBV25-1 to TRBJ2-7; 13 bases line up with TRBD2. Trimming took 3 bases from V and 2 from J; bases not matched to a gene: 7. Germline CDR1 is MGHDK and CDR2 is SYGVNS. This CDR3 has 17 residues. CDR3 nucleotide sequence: TGTGCCAGCAGTGATCCCGGGACTAGCGGGATCCCCTACGAGCAGTACTTC. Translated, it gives CASSDPGTSGIPYEQYF.

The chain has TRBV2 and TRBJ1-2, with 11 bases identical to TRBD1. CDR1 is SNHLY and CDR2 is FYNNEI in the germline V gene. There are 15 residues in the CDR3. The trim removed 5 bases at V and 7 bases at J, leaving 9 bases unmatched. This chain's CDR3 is CASSIPGQGGVGYTF. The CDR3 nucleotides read TGTGCCAGCAGTATACCGGGACAGGGGGGCGTTGGCTACACCTTC.

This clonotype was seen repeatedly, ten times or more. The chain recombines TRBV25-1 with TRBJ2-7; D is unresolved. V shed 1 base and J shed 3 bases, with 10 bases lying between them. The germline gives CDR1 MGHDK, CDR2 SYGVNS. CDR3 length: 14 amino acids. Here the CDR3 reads CASSESEANYEQYF. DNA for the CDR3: TGTGCCAGCAGTGAATCTGAAGCGAACTACGAGCAGTACTTC.